The 17 T cell receptor gamma chains below all came from one sample that was sequenced in a study of Vδ1+ human thymocytes. Study conclusions and caveats: Thymic TRG and TRD repertoires appeared highly polyclonal, with Gaussian CDR3 length distributions.

Extracted RNA was reverse transcribed into cDNA. Pooled V-gene forward primers with one constant-region reverse primer generated the CDR3 amplicons by multiplex PCR. TCRdb fed the multiplex PCR reads to CATT. Counted here are 9,000 or so gamma-chain clones, 56% occurring once; the ten biggest clones make up roughly 1.4%. No antigens are known for them. What was sequenced was Vdelta1+ gamma-delta thymocytes from the thymus. Subset described: FACS-sorted CD3+ TCRalphabeta- TCRVdelta1+ TCRVdelta2- thymocytes. The receptors were gathered from a girl under two years old who had congenital heart surgery.

The table lists this clone with a few counts. The chain carries TRGV2 and TRGJ1 or TRGJ2. The CDR3 has 12 amino acids. CDR1 and CDR2 (germline): EGSNGY, YDSYNSKV. V shed 0 bases and J 12 bases; nucleotides not matched to a gene: 8. CDR3 sequence reads: CATWDGMRGKLF. The CDR3 DNA follows: TGTGCCACCTGGGACGGGATGAGAGGGAAACTCTTT.

This clone has more than one count but fewer than ten. V usage is TRGV3 and J usage is TRGJ1 or TRGJ2. With 12 bases clipped from V and 7 bases from J, the junction kept 9 bases outside the gene matches. This CDR3 spans 10 amino acids. Germline loops: CDR1 VTNTFY, CDR2 YDVSTARD (reference sequence). The CDR3 nucleotides read TGTGCCTCGACTGACTATAAGAAACTCTTT. Its protein product is CASTDYKKLF.

The chain combines TRGV4 with TRGJ1 or TRGJ2. Because TCRdb records no J gene, it was assigned here through a match of the DNA to germline. The length of the CDR3 is 19 residues. J gave up 0 bases and V 0 bases, and 17 bases lay outside the gene matches. Germline CDR1 is EGSTGY and CDR2 is YDSYTSSV. The CDR3 is CATWDGIPSVPPNYYKKLF. CDR3 DNA: TGTGCCACCTGGGATGGGATACCGTCGGTTCCCCCGAATTATTATAAGAAACTCTTT.

The J gene is TRGJ1 or TRGJ2, the V gene TRGV8. No J gene was available from TCRdb, and it was assigned here by a germline match of the DNA. Unmatched junction bases numbered 4, after V lost 2 bases and J lost 12 bases. This CDR3 comprises 10 residues. In germline, CDR1 is VENAVY, CDR2 YDSYNSRV. The CDR3 region is CATWDMVKLF. The DNA of the CDR3 is TGTGCCACCTGGGATATGGTGAAACTCTTT.

The V call is TRGV9, the J call TRGJ1 or TRGJ2. TCRdb carries no J gene annotation; the J gene was assigned here by matching the DNA with germline. Germline values: CDR1 GITISATS, CDR2 ISYDGTV (reference sequence). J lost 3 bases, V lost 3 bases, and 5 bases had no gene match. The CDR3 length is 13 residues. CDR3 sequence reads: CALWETIYYKKLF. The CDR3 nucleotides read TGTGCCTTGTGGGAGACTATTTATTATAAGAAACTCTTT.

This chain connects TRGV2 to TRGJP1. Germline matching of the DNA provided the J gene here, since TCRdb leaves it blank. The CDR3 totals 16 residues. After removal of 0 bases from V and 0 bases from J, the junction contained 4 bases not matched to a gene. Germline CDR1 is EGSNGY and CDR2 is YDSYNSKV. The CDR3 spells CATWDGPYTTGWFKIF. The DNA of the CDR3 is TGTGCCACCTGGGACGGGCCTTATACCACTGGTTGGTTCAAGATATTT.

The chain is built from TRGV4 and TRGJ1 or TRGJ2. The J gene, left out of TCRdb, was set here by checking the DNA against germline. With 1 base clipped from V and 6 bases from J, the junction kept 18 bases outside the gene matches. The V gene's germline CDR1 is EGSTGY and CDR2 YDSYTSSV. The length of the CDR3 is 17 residues. CDR3 nucleotide sequence: TGTGCCACCTGGGATGGCAATTCTTCCCATTTGGGTTATAAGAAACTCTTT. It encodes CATWDGNSSHLGYKKLF.

This clone appeared once. This chain uses TRGV8 with TRGJ1 or TRGJ2. The J gene, absent from TCRdb, was called here by matching the DNA to germline. CDR1 VENAVY and CDR2 YDSYNSRV come from the germline V gene. The V and J ends lost 4 bases and 5 bases, in that order; junction bases with no gene match: 5. This CDR3 has 12 amino acids. CDR3 DNA sequence: TGTGCCACCTGGGAGAGTAATTATAAGAAACTCTTT. It yields the protein CATWESNYKKLF.

The J gene is TRGJ1 or TRGJ2, the V gene TRGV2. TCRdb supplies no J gene; here it was assigned by aligning the nucleotide sequence to germline. Germline lookup yields CDR1 EGSNGY and CDR2 YDSYNSKV. The CDR3 contains 13 residues. The junction had 5 bases not matched to a gene; V was cut back by 0 bases and J by 6 bases. Written as DNA, the CDR3 is TGTGCCACCTGGGACGGGCTGTGTTATAAGAAACTCTTT. Translating it yields CATWDGLCYKKLF.

Comments on this clone: Other DNA sequences in the same sample also yield this CDR3. The chain is built from TRGV8 and TRGJ1 or TRGJ2. The J gene, left out of TCRdb, was set here by checking the DNA against germline. CDR3 length: 11 residues. Germline trimming cut 1 base from V and 10 bases from J; bases unmatched to any gene: 4. CDR1 VENAVY and CDR2 YDSYNSRV come from the germline V gene. The CDR3 spells CATWDRGKKLF. CDR3 DNA sequence: TGTGCCACCTGGGATAGAGGGAAGAAACTCTTT.

The V gene is TRGV8, the J gene TRGJ1 or TRGJ2. Germline V gene data show CDR1 as VENAVY and CDR2 as YDSYNSRV. J was trimmed by 5 bases and V by 6 bases; bases with no gene match: 7. CDR3 size: 12 residues. The CDR3 DNA reads as TGTGCCACCTGGCGAAAGAATTATAAGAAACTCTTT. Its translation: CATWRKNYKKLF.

V gene TRGV4 combines with J gene TRGJP2. No J gene was available from TCRdb, and it was assigned here by a germline match of the DNA. The germline V gene has CDR1 EGSTGY and CDR2 YDSYTSSV. V trimming: 3 bases; J trimming: 6 bases; junction bases outside the gene matches: 4. The CDR3 sequence is 13 residues long. The CDR3 loop reads CATWDPGDWIKTF. DNA of the CDR3: TGTGCCACCTGGGATCCGGGTGATTGGATCAAGACGTTT.

The V call is TRGV8, the J call TRGJ1 or TRGJ2. No J gene was available from TCRdb, and it was assigned here by a germline match of the DNA. The CDR3 extends over 13 amino acids. V was pared by 4 bases and J by 3 bases, with 6 bases of the junction left unmatched. CDR1 and CDR2 from the germline V gene are VENAVY and YDSYNSRV. The CDR3: CATWDLIYYKKLF. As DNA, the CDR3 is TGTGCCACCTGGGACCTGATTTATTATAAGAAACTCTTT.

This clone appeared once. The genes are TRGV9 and TRGJ1 or TRGJ2. No J gene is reported in TCRdb; it was inferred here by comparing the DNA with germline. Germline assignment: CDR1 GITISATS and CDR2 ISYDGTV (reference sequence). The CDR3 has 16 amino acids. V gave up 0 bases and J gave up 3 bases; unmatched junction bases: 11. The CDR3 sequence: CALWEVRLRGYYKKLF. The CDR3 bases are TGTGCCTTGTGGGAGGTGCGATTACGGGGTTATTATAAGAAACTCTTT.

V is TRGV4 and J is TRGJ1 or TRGJ2. The J gene was not available in TCRdb and was assigned here by matching the DNA to germline segments. Losses at the gene ends were 4 bases for V and 5 bases for J; bases not matched to a gene: 5. Per the germline V gene, CDR1 is EGSTGY and CDR2 is YDSYTSSV. CDR3 size: 12 residues. The CDR3 DNA is TGTGCCACCTGGGAGAGGAATTATAAGAAACTCTTT. Its protein is CATWERNYKKLF.

This clone has a handful of counts. This rearrangement joins TRGV4 to TRGJ1 or TRGJ2. Germline loops: CDR1 EGSTGY, CDR2 YDSYTSSV. The CDR3 has 14 amino acids. Losses at the gene ends were 0 bases for V and 5 bases for J; bases not matched to a gene: 7. The CDR3 DNA reads TGTGCCACCTGGGATGGGCCGGGGAATTATAAGAAACTCTTT. It codes for CATWDGPGNYKKLF.

Comment on this clone: Distinct nucleotide sequences in the sample also encode this CDR3. The V gene is TRGV2, the J gene TRGJ1 or TRGJ2. The J gene, left out of TCRdb, was set here by checking the DNA against germline. With 1 base clipped from V and 5 bases from J, the junction kept 5 bases outside the gene matches. The CDR3 covers 13 residues. Germline-derived CDR1 and CDR2 are EGSNGY and YDSYNSKV. The CDR3 is CATWDGPDYKKLF. CDR3 DNA: TGTGCCACCTGGGACGGACCAGATTATAAGAAACTCTTT.